This T cell receptor beta chain originates from a study of T cell repertoires in cytomegalovirus infection. The germline V gene encodes CDR1 MNHEY and CDR2 SMNVEV (reference sequence). V dropped 5 bases and J dropped 0; count of bases not matched to a gene: 5. The CDR3 loop spans 15 amino acids. TCRdb fed the reads into MiXCR, producing one record per CDR3 protein. The sample yields under 150,000 distinct CDR3 sequences, more than 30% seen once. This clonotype was seen repeatedly, ten times or more. Its antigen is unknown. The TCR was taken from a human donor in good health (CMV status not recorded). Some clones in this sample may be carry-over from other donors' samples. The starting material was CD8+ T cells from cultured PBMCs, obtained from culture after CMV antigen stimulation. The chain employs TRBV27 and TRBJ1-2, with 8 positions matching TRBD1. CDR3 DNA: TGTGCCAGCAGTAGGGACAGGATGGCTAACTATGGCTACACCTTC. Translation: CASSRDRMANYGYTF.